This T cell receptor beta chain was recovered during a study of blood T cell repertoires in COVID-19. Whole-study context: The United States, Italy and Spain were the sources of the acute and convalescent COVID-19 samples. T cells, B-cell-depleted T cells, or PBMCs supplied cDNA or gDNA.

CDR3 length: 16 residues. Trimming removed 4 bases at V and 3 bases at J, with 19 bases between. Germline values: CDR1 SGHNT, CDR2 YYREEE (reference sequence). In the study's own analysis: Reference gene primer amplification gave nucleated cell count estimates. Assay used: immunoSEQ multiplex PCR; TCRdb lists only in-frame clones, some missing. V and J calls plus clone size are reproduced from that table; the DNA served to infer D and trimming. The sample contains under 200,000 clones, approximately 83% of which appear only once. The material sequenced was peripheral blood. This chain connects TRBV5-4 to TRBJ1-1, with D possibly matching TRBD1 (5 bases). The TCR comes from a woman in her sixties with acute or convalescent COVID-19. Here the CDR3 DNA reads TGTGCCAGCAGCCGCACCTCAGGGAGGGCCTACACTGAAGCTTTCTTT. Translated, it gives CASSRTSGRAYTEAFF.